This paragraph reports one T cell receptor (beta chain). The entry originates in a study of cytomegalovirus exposure and HLA in healthy donors. The donors gave bone marrow, and they were healthy. When sampled, the donors appeared nominally healthy, though they likely had unrecorded immune exposures. Germline CDR1 and CDR2: MNHEY and SVGAGI. Trimming shortened V by 7 bases and J by 4 bases, and 10 bases separated the two germline ends. The CDR3 spans 12 residues. The PCR contained 60 Vbeta and 13 Jbeta primers. In the original processing: There were 80 million to 95 million unique TCR beta chains by a later count, and some 12 million of them were shared. The table came from immunoSEQ multiplex PCR; TCRdb's copy has only in-frame clones and leaves some out. V and J calls and clone size are copied from that table; D and trimming were computed from the DNA. Of 85,000 to 90,000 clones in the sample, 90% were seen once.

This clonotype was obtained from a man aged 18 to 29 in good health and CMV-seronegative. Sequencing input: PBMCs. This chain links TRBV6-5 with TRBJ1-2; D unresolved. Here the CDR3 reads CASTLIIYGYTF. CDR3 DNA sequence: TGTGCCAGCACCCTAATAATCTATGGCTACACCTTC.